The subject of this entry is one T cell receptor (beta chain). The record originates from a study of response to subunit inactivated influenza vaccine. This CDR3 is built from 17 residues. Germline CDR1 and CDR2: MNHEY and SVGEGT. V was pared by 0 bases and J by 0 bases, with 15 bases between. TCRdb analysed the RT-PCR reads with MiXCR anew, one entry per CDR3 protein. Among more than 600,000 distinct CDR3 sequences, around 18% were seen once, and the ten largest hold under 13%. This clonotype originated in a man aged 45-60 years who received an inactivated influenza vaccine. The J gene is TRBJ2-7, the V gene TRBV6-2 or TRBV6-3; no reliable D call. The input for sequencing was PBMCs from blood, taken 5 days after vaccination. The CDR3 DNA reads TGTGCCAGCAGTTACTCAGGTCGGAGACCCAACTCCTACGAGCAGTACTTC. This translates into CASSYSGRRPNSYEQYF.